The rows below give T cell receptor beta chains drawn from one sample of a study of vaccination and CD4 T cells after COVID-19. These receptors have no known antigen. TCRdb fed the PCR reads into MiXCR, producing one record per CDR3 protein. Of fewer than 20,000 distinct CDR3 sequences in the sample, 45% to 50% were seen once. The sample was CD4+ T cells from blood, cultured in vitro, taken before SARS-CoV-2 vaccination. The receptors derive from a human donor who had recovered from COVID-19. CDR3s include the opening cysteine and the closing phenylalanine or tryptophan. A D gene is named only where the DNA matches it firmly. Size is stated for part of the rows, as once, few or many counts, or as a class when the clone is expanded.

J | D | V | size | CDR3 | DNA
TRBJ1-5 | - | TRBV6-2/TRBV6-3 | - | CASKDGNQPQHF | TGTGCCAGCAAGGACGGCAATCAGCCCCAGCATTTT
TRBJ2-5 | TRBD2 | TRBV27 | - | CASSSPSGGGETQYF | TGTGCCAGCAGTTCCCCGTCGGGAGGAGGGGAGACCCAGTACTTC
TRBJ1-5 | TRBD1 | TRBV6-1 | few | CASRTGGQPQHF | TGTGCCAGCAGGACAGGGGGTCAGCCCCAGCATTTT
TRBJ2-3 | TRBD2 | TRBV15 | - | CATSMKSGRDTQYF | TGTGCCACCAGTATGAAAAGCGGGAGGGATACGCAGTATTTT
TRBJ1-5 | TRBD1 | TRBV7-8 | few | CASSITGDGGQPQHF | TGTGCCAGCAGCATCACAGGGGATGGTGGTCAGCCCCAGCATTTT
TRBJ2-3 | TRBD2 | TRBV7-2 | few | CASSRTSGTADTQYF | TGTGCCAGCAGCCGGACTAGTGGCACGGCGGATACGCAGTATTTT
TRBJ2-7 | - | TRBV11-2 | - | CASSLGTLYPYEQYF | TGTGCCAGCAGCTTGGGAACCCTATACCCCTACGAGCAGTACTTC
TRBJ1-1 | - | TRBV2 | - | CASSDKGRITEAFF | TGTGCCAGCAGTGATAAGGGAAGGATAACTGAAGCTTTCTTT
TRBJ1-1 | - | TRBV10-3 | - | CAISGVLTGTEAFF | TGTGCCATCAGTGGAGTCCTTACGGGGACTGAAGCTTTCTTT
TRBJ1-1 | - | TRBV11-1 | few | CASSLFAALNTEAFF | TGTGCCAGCAGCTTATTTGCTGCCTTGAACACTGAAGCTTTCTTT
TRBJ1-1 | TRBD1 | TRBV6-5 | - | CASSSDRGTEAFF | TGTGCCAGCAGTTCAGACAGGGGAACTGAAGCTTTCTTT
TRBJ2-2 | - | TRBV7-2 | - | CASSLVDRNTGELFF | TGTGCCAGCAGCTTAGTAGACAGAAACACCGGGGAGCTGTTTTTT
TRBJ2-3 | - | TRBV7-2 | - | CASSLGRDTQYF | TGTGCCAGCAGCTTAGGCAGGGACACGCAATATTTT
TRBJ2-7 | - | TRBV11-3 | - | CASSLVAGSYEQYF | TGTGCCAGCAGCTTAGTCGCGGGATCCTACGAGCAGTACTTC
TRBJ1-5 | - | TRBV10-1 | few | CASSKRGGKQPQHF | TGCGCCAGCAGTAAAAGGGGAGGGAAGCAGCCCCAGCATTTT
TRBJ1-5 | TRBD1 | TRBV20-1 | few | CSARIGTVLNQPQHF | TGCAGTGCTAGGATCGGGACAGTTCTTAATCAGCCCCAGCATTTT
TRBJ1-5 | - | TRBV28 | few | CASRSAQGLNSNQPQHF | TGTGCCAGCAGGTCAGCCCAGGGTCTAAATAGCAATCAGCCCCAGCATTTT
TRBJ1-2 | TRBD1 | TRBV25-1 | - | CASGPPGTGRGYTF | TGTGCCAGCGGTCCCCCCGGGACAGGGCGCGGCTACACCTTC
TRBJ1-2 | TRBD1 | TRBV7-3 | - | CASSQGQGDGYTF | TGTGCCAGCAGCCAAGGACAGGGGGATGGCTACACCTTC
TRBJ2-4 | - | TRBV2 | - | CASSTGEGEAGNIQYF | TGTGCCAGCAGTACCGGGGAAGGGGAGGCGGGAAACATTCAGTACTTC
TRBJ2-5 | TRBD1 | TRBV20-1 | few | CSARTGGSSETQYF | TGCAGTGCTAGGACAGGGGGAAGTTCAGAGACCCAGTACTTC
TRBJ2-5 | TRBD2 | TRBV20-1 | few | CSARDTSGAPETQYF | TGCAGTGCTAGAGACACTAGCGGGGCTCCCGAGACCCAGTACTTC
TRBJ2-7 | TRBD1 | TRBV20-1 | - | CSAEGQGSYEQYF | TGCAGTGCCGAGGGACAGGGCTCCTACGAGCAGTACTTC
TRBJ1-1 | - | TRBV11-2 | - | CASSFLAGVNTEAFF | TGTGCCAGCAGCTTTCTGGCGGGAGTTAACACTGAAGCTTTCTTT
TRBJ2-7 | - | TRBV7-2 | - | CASSLGVPSYEQYF | TGTGCCAGCAGCTTAGGGGTCCCCAGCTACGAGCAGTACTTC
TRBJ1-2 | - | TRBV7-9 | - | CASDKGSNYGYTF | TGTGCCAGCGACAAAGGGTCTAACTATGGCTACACCTTC
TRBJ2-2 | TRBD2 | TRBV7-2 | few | CASSVPSGVNTGELFF | TGTGCCAGCAGCGTACCTAGCGGGGTAAACACCGGGGAGCTGTTTTTT
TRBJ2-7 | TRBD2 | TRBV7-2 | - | CASSLEVTSGIPEQYF | TGTGCCAGCAGCTTAGAGGTCACTAGCGGGATTCCCGAGCAGTACTTC
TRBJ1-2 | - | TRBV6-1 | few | CASSWTAATYGYTF | TGTGCCAGCAGCTGGACAGCGGCAACGTATGGCTACACCTTC
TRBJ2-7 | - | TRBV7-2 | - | CASSLVSYEQYF | TGTGCCAGCAGCTTAGTTTCCTACGAGCAGTACTTC
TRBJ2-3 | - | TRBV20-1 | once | CSAGLAHSTDTQYF | TGCAGTGCAGGATTAGCGCATAGCACAGATACGCAGTATTTT
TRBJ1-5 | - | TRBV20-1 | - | CSALAGYNQPQHF | TGCAGTGCCCTTGCGGGATACAATCAGCCCCAGCATTTT
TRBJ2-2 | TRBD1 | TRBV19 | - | CASSHRGQTGELFF | TGTGCCAGTAGCCACAGGGGGCAAACCGGGGAGCTGTTTTTT
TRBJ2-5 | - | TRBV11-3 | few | CASSRGASQETQYF | TGTGCCAGCAGTCGGGGGGCCTCACAAGAGACCCAGTACTTC
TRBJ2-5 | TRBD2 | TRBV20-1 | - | CSARALGLAEETQYF | TGCAGTGCTAGAGCGCTGGGACTAGCGGAAGAGACCCAGTACTTC
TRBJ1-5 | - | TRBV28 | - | CASGSPVLSNQPQHF | TGTGCCAGCGGCAGTCCGGTTTTAAGCAATCAGCCCCAGCATTTT